The clone carrying this T cell receptor (beta chain) was seen more than once but under ten times. Its specificity is unknown. Trimming removed 6 bases from V and 1 base from J, with 15 bases in between. CDR3 length: 15 amino acids. The germline V gene has CDR1 MNHEY and CDR2 SMNVEV (reference sequence). This entry comes from a study of blood T cells in healthy people across ages. Study findings and constraints: The unknown donor CMV status may have confounded expanded clonotype changes. Per-million-T-cell TCR beta diversity fell roughly linearly with age.

A J-beta primer mix and a sample-barcoded 5' primer were used in a second PCR of about 7 to 12 cycles. A template-switch adaptor containing 12 random nucleotides labeled each cDNA molecule. TCRdb redid the calling of the 5' RACE reads with MiXCR, one entry per CDR3 protein. The profile covers approximately 960,000 distinct CDR3 sequences, with almost 30% appearing a single time and about 10% taken by the ten largest. Another study also made use of these data, one on T cells of mothers and their children. That report adds: The second PCR used the M1S primer, and this primer added sample barcodes and 2-4 random nucleotides.

The clonotype comes from a woman in her 40s in good health. This sequence joins TRBV27 and TRBJ2-5; tentatively, D is TRBD2 (7 bases). Input material: blood. The CDR3 sequence: CASRPWAGAQETQYF. In DNA form, the CDR3 reads TGTGCCAGCAGACCCTGGGCGGGGGCCCAAGAGACCCAGTACTTC.